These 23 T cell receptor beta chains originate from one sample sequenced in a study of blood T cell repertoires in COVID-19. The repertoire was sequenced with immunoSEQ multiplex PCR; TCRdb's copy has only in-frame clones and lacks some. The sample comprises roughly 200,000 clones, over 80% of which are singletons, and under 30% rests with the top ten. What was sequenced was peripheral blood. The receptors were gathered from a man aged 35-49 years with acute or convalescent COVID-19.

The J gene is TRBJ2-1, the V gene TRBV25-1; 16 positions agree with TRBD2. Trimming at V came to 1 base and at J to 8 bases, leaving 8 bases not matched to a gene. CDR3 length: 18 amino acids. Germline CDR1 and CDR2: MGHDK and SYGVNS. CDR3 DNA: TGTGCCAGCAGTGAATTTTTAAAGGGACTAGCGGGGGGGGATGAGCAGTTCTTC. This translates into CASSEFLKGLAGGDEQFF.

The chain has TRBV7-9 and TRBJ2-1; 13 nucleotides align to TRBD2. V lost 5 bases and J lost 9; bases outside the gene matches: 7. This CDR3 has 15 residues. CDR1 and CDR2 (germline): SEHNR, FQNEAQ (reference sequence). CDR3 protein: CASSQLAGGESEQFF. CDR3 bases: TGTGCCAGCAGCCAACTAGCGGGAGGGGAAAGTGAGCAGTTCTTC.

CDR3 coding DNA: TGTGCTAGTGGTATCACTGGGCAGACCCCTGGGCGCGACTATGGCTACACCTTC. It specifies CASGITGQTPGRDYGYTF. The V gene is TRBV12-5, the J gene TRBJ1-2; D remains unclear. The ends were cut back, 5 bases at V and 3 bases at J, with 25 bases in the middle. Germline assignment: CDR1 LGHNT and CDR2 FRNRAP. The CDR3 length is 18 residues.

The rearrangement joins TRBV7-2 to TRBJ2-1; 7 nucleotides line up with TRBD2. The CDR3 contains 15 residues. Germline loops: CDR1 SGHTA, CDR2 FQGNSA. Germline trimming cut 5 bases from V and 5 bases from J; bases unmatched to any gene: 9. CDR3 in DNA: TGTGCCAGCAGCCTAATGGGCGGGAGAAACAATGAGCAGTTCTTC. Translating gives CASSLMGGRNNEQFF.

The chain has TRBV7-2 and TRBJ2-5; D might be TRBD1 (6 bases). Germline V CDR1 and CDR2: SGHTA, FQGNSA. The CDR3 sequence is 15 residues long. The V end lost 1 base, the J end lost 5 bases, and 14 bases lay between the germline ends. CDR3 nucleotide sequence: TGTGCCAGCAGCTTAGGAGGACAGTTCGGGGAGACCCAGTACTTC. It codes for CASSLGGQFGETQYF.

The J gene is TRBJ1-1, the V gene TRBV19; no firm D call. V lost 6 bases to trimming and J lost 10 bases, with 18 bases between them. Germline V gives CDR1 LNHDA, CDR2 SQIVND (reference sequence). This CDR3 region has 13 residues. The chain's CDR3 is CASRSFGVPRAFF. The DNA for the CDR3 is TGTGCCAGTAGATCCTTCGGGGTCCCAAGAGCTTTCTTT. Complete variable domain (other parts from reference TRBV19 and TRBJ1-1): DGGITQSPKYLFRKEGQNVTLSCEQNLNHDAMYWYRQDPGQGLRLIYYSQIVNDFQKGDIAEGYSVSREKKESFPLTVTSAQKNPTAFYLCASRSFGVPRAFFGQGTRLTVV.

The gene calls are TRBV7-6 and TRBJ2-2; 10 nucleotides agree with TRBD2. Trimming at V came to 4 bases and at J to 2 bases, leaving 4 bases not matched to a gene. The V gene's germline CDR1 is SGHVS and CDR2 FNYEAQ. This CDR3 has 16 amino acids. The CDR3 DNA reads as TGTGCCAGCAGCTCGACTAGCGGGCTAAACACCGGGGAGCTGTTTTTT. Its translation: CASSSTSGLNTGELFF.

Written as DNA, the CDR3 is TGTGCCAGCAGTGAAACAGGGGGCCTTGACACTGAAGCTTTCTTT. Translation: CASSETGGLDTEAFF. This chain links TRBV6-1 with TRBJ1-1, with TRBD1 identical over 9 bases. This CDR3 spans 15 amino acids. J was trimmed by 3 bases and V by 2 bases; bases with no gene match: 4. In germline, CDR1 is MNHNS, CDR2 SASEGT.

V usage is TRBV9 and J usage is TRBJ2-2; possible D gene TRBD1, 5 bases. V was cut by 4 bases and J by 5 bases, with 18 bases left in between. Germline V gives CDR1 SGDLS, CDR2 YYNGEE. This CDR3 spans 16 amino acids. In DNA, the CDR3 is TGTGCCAGCAGCCCCCTCTCAAGACAGAGGACCGGGGAGCTGTTTTTT. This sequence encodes CASSPLSRQRTGELFF. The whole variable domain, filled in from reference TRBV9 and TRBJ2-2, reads DSGVTQTPKHLITATGQRVTLRCSPRSGDLSVYWYQQSLDQGLQFLIQYYNGEERAKGNILERFSAQQFPDLHSELNLSSLELGDSALYFCASSPLSRQRTGELFFGEGSRLTVL.

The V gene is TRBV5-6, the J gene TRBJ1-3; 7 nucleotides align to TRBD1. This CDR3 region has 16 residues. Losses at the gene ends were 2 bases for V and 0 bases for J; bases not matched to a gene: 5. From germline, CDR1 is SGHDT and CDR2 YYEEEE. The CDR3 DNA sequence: TGTGCCAGCAGCTTAGGGGGCAGGTACTCTGGAAACACCATATATTTT. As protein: CASSLGGRYSGNTIYF.

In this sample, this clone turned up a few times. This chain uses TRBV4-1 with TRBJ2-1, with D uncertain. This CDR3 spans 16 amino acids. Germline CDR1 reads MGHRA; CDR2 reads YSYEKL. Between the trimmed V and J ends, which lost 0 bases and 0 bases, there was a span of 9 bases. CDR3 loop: CASSQDRVSSYNEQFF. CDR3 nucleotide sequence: TGCGCCAGCAGCCAAGATCGGGTCAGCTCCTACAATGAGCAGTTCTTC.

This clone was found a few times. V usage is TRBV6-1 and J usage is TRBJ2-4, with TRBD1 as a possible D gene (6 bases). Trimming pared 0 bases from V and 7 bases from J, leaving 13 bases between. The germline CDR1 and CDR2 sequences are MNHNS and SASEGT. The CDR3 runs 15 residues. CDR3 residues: CASSEALNRANIQYF. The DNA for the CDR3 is TGTGCCAGCAGTGAAGCGCTTAACAGGGCGAACATTCAGTACTTC.

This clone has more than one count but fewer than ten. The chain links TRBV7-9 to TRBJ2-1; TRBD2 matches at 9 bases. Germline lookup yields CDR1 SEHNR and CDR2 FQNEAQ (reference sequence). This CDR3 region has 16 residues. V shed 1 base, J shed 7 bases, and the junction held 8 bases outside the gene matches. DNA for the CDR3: TGTGCCAGCAGCTTAGGTGGCGGGAGGGCGCGAAATGAGCAGTTCTTC. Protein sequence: CASSLGGGRARNEQFF.

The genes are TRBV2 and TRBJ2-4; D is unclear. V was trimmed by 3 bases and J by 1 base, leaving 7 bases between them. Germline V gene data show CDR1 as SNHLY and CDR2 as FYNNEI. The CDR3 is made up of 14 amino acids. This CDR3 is CASSESVAKNIQYF. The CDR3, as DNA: TGTGCCAGCAGTGAGAGCGTCGCCAAAAACATTCAGTACTTC.

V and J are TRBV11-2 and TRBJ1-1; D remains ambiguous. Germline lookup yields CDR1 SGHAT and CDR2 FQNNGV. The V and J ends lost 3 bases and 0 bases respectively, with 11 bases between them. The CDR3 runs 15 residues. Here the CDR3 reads CASSLERRLNTEAFF. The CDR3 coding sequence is TGTGCCAGCAGCTTGGAGCGGAGGCTGAACACTGAAGCTTTCTTT.

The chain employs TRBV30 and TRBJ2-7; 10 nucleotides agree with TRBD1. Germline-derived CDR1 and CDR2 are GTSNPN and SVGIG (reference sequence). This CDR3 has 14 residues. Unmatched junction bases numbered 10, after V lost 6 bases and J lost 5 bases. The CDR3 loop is CACSGGTGEHEQYF. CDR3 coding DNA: TGTGCCTGTTCTGGGGGGACAGGGGAACACGAGCAGTACTTC.

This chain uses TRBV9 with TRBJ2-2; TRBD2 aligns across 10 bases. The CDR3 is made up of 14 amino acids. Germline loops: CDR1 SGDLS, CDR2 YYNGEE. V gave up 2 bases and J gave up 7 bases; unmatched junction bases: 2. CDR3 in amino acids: CASSVSGRVGELFF. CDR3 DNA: TGTGCCAGCAGCGTCAGCGGGAGGGTCGGGGAGCTGTTTTTT.

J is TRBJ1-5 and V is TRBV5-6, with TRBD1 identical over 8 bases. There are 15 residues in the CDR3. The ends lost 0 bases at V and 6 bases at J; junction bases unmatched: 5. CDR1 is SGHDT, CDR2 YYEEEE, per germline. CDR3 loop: CASSLGAGGGQPQHF. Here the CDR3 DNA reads TGTGCCAGCAGCTTGGGGGCAGGGGGCGGTCAGCCCCAGCATTTT.

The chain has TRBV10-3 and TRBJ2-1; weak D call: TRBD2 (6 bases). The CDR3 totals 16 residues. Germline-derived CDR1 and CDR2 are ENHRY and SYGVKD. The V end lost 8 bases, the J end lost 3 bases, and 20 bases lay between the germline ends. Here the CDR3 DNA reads TGTGCCATCCGCGGGGAGATCATACAGATCTACAATGAGCAGTTCTTC. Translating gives CAIRGEIIQIYNEQFF.

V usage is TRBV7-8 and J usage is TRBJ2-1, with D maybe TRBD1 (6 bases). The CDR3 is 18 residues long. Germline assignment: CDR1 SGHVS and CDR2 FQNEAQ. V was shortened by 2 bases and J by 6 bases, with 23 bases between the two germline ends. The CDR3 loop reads CASSLSPRSQGMFNEQFF. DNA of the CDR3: TGTGCCAGCAGCTTATCTCCTCGAAGCCAGGGGATGTTCAATGAGCAGTTCTTC.

The CDR3 nucleotides read TGTGCCAGCAGCACTGACACCAGCTCTGGAAACACCATATATTTT. The encoded protein is CASSTDTSSGNTIYF. The chain is built from TRBV3-1 (or the pseudogene TRBV3-2) and TRBJ1-3; D is undetermined. Germline values: CDR1 LGHDT, CDR2 YNNKEL (reference sequence). The CDR3 consists of 15 residues. Trimming left V 5 bases short and J 0 bases short, with 11 bases between.

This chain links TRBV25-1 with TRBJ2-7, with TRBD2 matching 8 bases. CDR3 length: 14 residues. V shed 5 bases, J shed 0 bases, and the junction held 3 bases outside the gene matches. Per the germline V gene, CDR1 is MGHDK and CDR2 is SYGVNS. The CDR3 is CASSRAGGSYEQYF. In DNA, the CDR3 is TGTGCCAGCAGTAGGGCGGGAGGCTCCTACGAGCAGTACTTC.

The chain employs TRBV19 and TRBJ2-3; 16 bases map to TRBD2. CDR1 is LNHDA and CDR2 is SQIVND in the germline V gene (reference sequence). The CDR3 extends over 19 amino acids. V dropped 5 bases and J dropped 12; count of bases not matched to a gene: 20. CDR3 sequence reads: CASSAPILGTSGRAMAQYF. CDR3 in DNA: TGTGCCAGTAGTGCACCAATCTTGGGGACTAGCGGGAGGGCCATGGCCCAGTATTTT. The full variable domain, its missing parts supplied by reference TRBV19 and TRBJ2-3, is DGGITQSPKYLFRKEGQNVTLSCEQNLNHDAMYWYRQDPGQGLRLIYYSQIVNDFQKGDIAEGYSVSREKKESFPLTVTSAQKNPTAFYLCASSAPILGTSGRAMAQYFGPGTRLTVL.